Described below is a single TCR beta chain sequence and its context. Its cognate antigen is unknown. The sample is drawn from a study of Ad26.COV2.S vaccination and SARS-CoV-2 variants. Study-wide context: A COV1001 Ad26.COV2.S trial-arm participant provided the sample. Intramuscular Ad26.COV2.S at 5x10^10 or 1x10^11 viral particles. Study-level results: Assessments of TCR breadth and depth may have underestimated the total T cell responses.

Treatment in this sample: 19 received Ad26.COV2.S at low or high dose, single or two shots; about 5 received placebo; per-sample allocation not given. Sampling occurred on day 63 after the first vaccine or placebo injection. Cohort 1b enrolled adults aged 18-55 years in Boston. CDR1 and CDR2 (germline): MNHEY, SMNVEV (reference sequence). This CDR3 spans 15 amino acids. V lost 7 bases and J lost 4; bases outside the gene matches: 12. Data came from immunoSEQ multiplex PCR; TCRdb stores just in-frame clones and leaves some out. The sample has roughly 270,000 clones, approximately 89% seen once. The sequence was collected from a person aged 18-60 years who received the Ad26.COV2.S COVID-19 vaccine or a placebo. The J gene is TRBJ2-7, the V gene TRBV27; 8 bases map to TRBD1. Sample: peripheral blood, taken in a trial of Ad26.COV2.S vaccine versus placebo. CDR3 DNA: TGTGCCAGCATTCTGACGACCGGGACAGGATACGAGCAGTACTTC. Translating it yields CASILTTGTGYEQYF.